This TCR beta chain was sequenced during a study of blood T cell repertoires in COVID-19. Overall study: The United States, Italy and Spain provided the acute and convalescent COVID-19 samples. In each case, the material was cDNA or gDNA derived from T cells, B-cell-depleted T cells, or PBMCs.

The CDR3 length is 13 residues. Germline CDR1 LGHDT, CDR2 YNNKEL (reference sequence). Trimming took off 2 bases at V and 9 bases at J, with 13 bases between the two ends. Original processing notes: The assay estimated nucleated cells by amplifying reference gene primers. Clones were sequenced by immunoSEQ multiplex PCR, and TCRdb holds only the in-frame ones, with some missing. The DNA gave D and trimming, while V, J and clone size come from that table. This table holds 100,000 to 150,000 clones, over 70% found once. The material sequenced was peripheral blood. The V gene is TRBV3-1 (or the pseudogene TRBV3-2), the J gene TRBJ1-2; D unclear. This receptor was obtained from a middle-aged man with active COVID-19. The CDR3 reads CASSQPGHGSYTF. CDR3 sequence (DNA): TGTGCCAGCAGCCAACCAGGTCACGGGAGCTACACCTTC.